The 15 T cell receptor beta chains below were found in one sample sequenced in a study of blood T cell repertoires in COVID-19. Assay used: immunoSEQ multiplex PCR; TCRdb lists only in-frame clones, some missing. The repertoire holds hundreds of thousands of clones, with over 75% as singletons. The sample taken for sequencing was PBMCs or T cells enriched from blood (not recorded which). These TCRs come from a man between 40 and 49 years old who had recovered from COVID-19.

The chain has TRBV2 and TRBJ1-5; 7 positions match TRBD1. Unmatched junction bases numbered 11, after V lost 0 bases and J lost 6 bases. CDR1 is SNHLY, CDR2 FYNNEI, per germline. CDR3 size: 17 residues. CDR3 sequence reads: CASSEALGEGAGQPQHF. CDR3 nucleotide sequence: TGTGCCAGCAGTGAAGCGCTTGGAGAGGGGGCAGGTCAGCCCCAGCATTTT.

This rearrangement joins TRBV9 to TRBJ1-3; tentatively, D is TRBD1 (5 bases). Germline V gene data show CDR1 as SGDLS and CDR2 as YYNGEE. The CDR3 has 16 amino acids. Deletions cut 4 bases from V and 1 base from J, with 15 bases between. CDR3 nucleotide sequence: TGTGCCAGCAGCCCAAGTCCAGGGACTTCTGGAAACACCATATATTTT. This sequence encodes CASSPSPGTSGNTIYF.

The chain links TRBV3-1 (or the pseudogene TRBV3-2) to TRBJ2-3, with 9 bases identical to TRBD2. J was trimmed by 3 bases and V by 2 bases; bases with no gene match: 9. The CDR3 covers 17 residues. Germline lookup yields CDR1 LGHDT and CDR2 YNNKEL (reference sequence). Here the CDR3 reads CASSQPRGGAGTDTQYF. CDR3 DNA: TGTGCCAGCAGCCAACCCCGCGGGGGGGCCGGGACAGATACGCAGTATTTT.

The table lists this clone with a count of one. V is TRBV5-3 and J is TRBJ1-1, with D possibly being TRBD1 (6 bases). TRBV5-3 is identified as an open reading frame with a role that is uncertain. Trimming stripped 4 bases from V and 3 bases from J, with 19 bases between. The CDR3 has 16 residues. For the CDR3, the DNA is TGTGCCAGAAGCGGGCGCCAGGGGTTGATTGACACTGAAGCTTTCTTT. This sequence encodes CARSGRQGLIDTEAFF.

As regards this clone: Other DNA variants within this sample encode the same CDR3. V is TRBV11-2 and J is TRBJ1-1, with a possible D match to TRBD1 (6 bases). V lost 3 bases, J lost 1 base, and 9 bases lay in between. Germline V gene lookup returns CDR1 SGHAT and CDR2 FQNNGV. The CDR3 has 14 residues. The CDR3 here is CASSFQGGNTEAFF. The CDR3 DNA follows: TGTGCCAGCAGCTTTCAAGGGGGGAACACTGAAGCTTTCTTT.

The rearrangement links TRBV6-2 or TRBV6-3 to TRBJ2-3; TRBD2 agrees at 8 bases. The CDR3 totals 16 residues. From germline, CDR1 is MNHEY and CDR2 SVGEGT. Unmatched junction bases numbered 17, after V lost 5 bases and J lost 10 bases. CDR3 protein: CASSPRGGLVMWSQYF. The DNA for the CDR3 is TGTGCCAGCAGTCCCCGGGGGGGACTAGTGATGTGGTCGCAGTATTTT.

This clone has just a few counts. The rearrangement uses TRBV7-8 and TRBJ2-7, with D perhaps matching TRBD1 (5 bases). This CDR3 comprises 18 residues. The germline CDR1 and CDR2 sequences are SGHVS and FQNEAQ. V was pared by 1 base and J by 0 bases, with 19 bases between. The chain's CDR3 is CASSLVLISGRRSYEQYF. In DNA form, the CDR3 reads TGTGCCAGCAGCTTAGTTCTCATATCAGGGCGTCGCTCCTACGAGCAGTACTTC.

This clone was recorded only once. The chain joins TRBV19 to TRBJ1-5; TRBD1 aligns across 8 bases. The CDR3 extends over 15 amino acids. J gave up 1 base and V 6 bases, and 5 bases lay outside the gene matches. The germline V gene encodes CDR1 LNHDA and CDR2 SQIVND (reference sequence). The CDR3 coding sequence is TGTGCCAGTAGGGACAGGGTCGCCAGCAATCAGCCCCAGCATTTT. This gives the protein CASRDRVASNQPQHF.

Only a few counts were recorded for this clone. V is TRBV4-1 and J is TRBJ1-1; TRBD1 matches 7 bases. CDR1 and CDR2 (germline): MGHRA, YSYEKL. Unmatched junction bases numbered 12, after V lost 1 base and J lost 4 bases. The CDR3 runs to 17 residues. The CDR3 DNA reads TGCGCCAGCAGCCAAGGTCAGGGGGTGACTAAGGGCACTGAAGCTTTCTTT. Its protein is CASSQGQGVTKGTEAFF.

The gene calls are TRBV29-1 and TRBJ2-3, with a tentative D call TRBD2 (5 bases). The CDR3 loop spans 13 amino acids. Between the trimmed V and J ends, which lost 6 bases and 3 bases, there was a span of 13 bases. Germline lookup yields CDR1 SQVTM and CDR2 ANQGSEA. The DNA of the CDR3 is TGCAGCGTCTTCGGGGTTTGGACAGATACGCAGTATTTT. It yields the protein CSVFGVWTDTQYF.

The V call is TRBV6-5, the J call TRBJ2-7; 8 bases are a match to TRBD2. Germline loops: CDR1 MNHEY, CDR2 SVGAGI. Trimming cost V 6 bases and J 2 bases; bases outside gene matches: 9. The CDR3 totals 15 residues. CDR3 sequence: CASSRFSGVTYEQYF. The CDR3, as DNA: TGTGCCAGCAGCCGATTTAGCGGGGTGACCTACGAGCAGTACTTC.

This clone came up once. This chain joins TRBV9 and TRBJ2-3, with a possible D match to TRBD2 (5 bases). V was cut by 4 bases and J by 4 bases, with 16 bases left in between. The CDR3 covers 15 residues. Germline assignment: CDR1 SGDLS and CDR2 YYNGEE. The CDR3 spells CASSSRIQAADTQYF. The CDR3 DNA reads TGTGCCAGCAGCTCTAGAATACAAGCGGCAGATACGCAGTATTTT.

The table lists this clone with a count of one. This sequence joins TRBV9 and TRBJ2-5, with D maybe TRBD2 (7 bases). Germline V lookup: CDR1 SGDLS, CDR2 YYNGEE. The CDR3 contains 14 residues. The ends were cut back, 4 bases at V and 5 bases at J, with 15 bases in the middle. The CDR3: CASSPEGGWETQYF. The DNA for the CDR3 is TGTGCCAGCAGCCCCGAGGGGGGGTGGGAGACCCAGTACTTC.

This chain connects TRBV11-2 to TRBJ1-1; 7 bases agree with TRBD1. V lost 5 bases to trimming and J lost 6 bases; unmatched junction nucleotides: 9. CDR1 is SGHAT and CDR2 is FQNNGV in the germline V gene. The CDR3 contains 14 residues. CDR3: CASSPVRDSPEAFF. CDR3 nucleotides: TGTGCCAGCAGCCCGGTCCGGGACAGCCCTGAAGCTTTCTTT.

Remarks on this clone: A read error may produce the germline difference seen at one junction end. The V call is TRBV3-1 (or the pseudogene TRBV3-2), the J call TRBJ2-7, with 7 bases matching TRBD1. Germline V CDR1 and CDR2: LGHDT, YNNKEL (reference sequence). The CDR3 runs 14 residues. CDR3 nucleotide sequence: TGTGCCAGCAGCCAAGGATCGGTGTCAGGACAGGTGGTCTTC. It codes for CASSQGSVSGQVVF.